This TCR beta chain was identified in a study of blood T cell repertoires in COVID-19. Assay used: immunoSEQ multiplex PCR; TCRdb lists only in-frame clones, some missing. The sample lists about 50,000 clones, around four fifths occurring once. The sequence was obtained from a woman older than 75 with acute or convalescent COVID-19. The sample consisted of peripheral blood.

The CDR3 here is CASSFSAGQGNTEAFF. DNA of the CDR3: TGTGCCAGCAGCTTCTCCGCGGGGCAGGGGAACACTGAAGCTTTCTTT. The rearrangement links TRBV7-8 to TRBJ1-1; perhaps TRBD1 as D (5 bases). Germline V gene lookup returns CDR1 SGHVS and CDR2 FQNEAQ. V was shortened by 3 bases and J by 1 base, with 15 bases between the two germline ends. The CDR3 extends over 16 amino acids.